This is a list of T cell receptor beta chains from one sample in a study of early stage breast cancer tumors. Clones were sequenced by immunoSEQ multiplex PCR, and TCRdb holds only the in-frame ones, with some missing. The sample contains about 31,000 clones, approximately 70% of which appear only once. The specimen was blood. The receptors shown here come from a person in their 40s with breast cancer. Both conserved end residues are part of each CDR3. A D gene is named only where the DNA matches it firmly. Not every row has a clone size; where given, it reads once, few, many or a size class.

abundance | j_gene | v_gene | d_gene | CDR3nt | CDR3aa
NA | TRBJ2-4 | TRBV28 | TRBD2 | TGTGCCAGCAGTTCACCATGGACTAGCGGGGTTTTATTAGCCAAAAACATTCAGTACTTC | CASSSPWTSGVLLAKNIQYF
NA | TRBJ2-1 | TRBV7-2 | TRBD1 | TGTGCCAGCAGCTTTGGGACAGGGGGCGCAGGGTCCTACAATGAGCAGTTCTTC | CASSFGTGGAGSYNEQFF
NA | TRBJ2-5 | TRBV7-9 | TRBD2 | TGTGCCAGCAGTCGAAGGGGGGTCGGCGGGAGGGTTGAGACCCAGTACTTC | CASSRRGVGGRVETQYF
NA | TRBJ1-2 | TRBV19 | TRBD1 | TGTGCCAGTAGGGCTCCCGGGACAGGACGCGGCTACACCTTC | CASRAPGTGRGYTF
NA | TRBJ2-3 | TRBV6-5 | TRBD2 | TGTGCCAGCAGTTACGCTAGCGGCCTCCGGCAAGATACGCAGTATTTT | CASSYASGLRQDTQYF
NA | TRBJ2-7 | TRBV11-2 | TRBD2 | TGTGCCAGCAGCTGGGCTGCGGGAGGGCCCCACGAGCAGTACTTC | CASSWAAGGPHEQYF
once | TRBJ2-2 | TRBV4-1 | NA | TGCGCCAGCAGCCAAGTAATACAGAGCACCGGGGAGCTGTTTTTT | CASSQVIQSTGELFF
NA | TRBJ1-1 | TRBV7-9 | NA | TGTGCCAGCAGCTTCGGCAGGCCGGCCTACACTGAAGCTTTCTTT | CASSFGRPAYTEAFF
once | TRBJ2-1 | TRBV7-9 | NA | TGTGCCAGCAGCTTAGTGGCGGGCTCCTACAATGAGCAGTTCTTC | CASSLVAGSYNEQFF
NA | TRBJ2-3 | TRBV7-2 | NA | TGTGCCAGCAGCGCCCAAAGGTGGGGAGATACGCAGTATTTT | CASSAQRWGDTQYF
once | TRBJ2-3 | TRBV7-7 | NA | TGTGCCAGCAGCCCAGGGTCTAGCACAGATACGCAGTATTTT | CASSPGSSTDTQYF
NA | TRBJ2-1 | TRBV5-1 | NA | TGCGCCAGCAGCTTGGGGGACTACAATGAGCAGTTCTTC | CASSLGDYNEQFF
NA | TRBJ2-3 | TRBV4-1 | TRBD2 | TGCGCCAGCAGCCAAGTAGCGGGAGCGGGAGATACGCAGTATTTT | CASSQVAGAGDTQYF
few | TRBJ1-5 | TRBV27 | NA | TGTGCCAGCAGTTTACACGGGCCCCATCAGCCCCAGCATTTT | CASSLHGPHQPQHF
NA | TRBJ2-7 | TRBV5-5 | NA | TGTGCCAGCAGCCCCCCGGACACTTACGAGCAGTACTTC | CASSPPDTYEQYF
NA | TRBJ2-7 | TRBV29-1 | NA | TGCAGCTTTCAGGGAGCCTACGAGCAGTACTTC | CSFQGAYEQYF
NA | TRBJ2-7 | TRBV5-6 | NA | TGTGCCAGCAGTAGGGCAACAGGGACGGCGGAGTACGAGCAGTACTTC | CASSRATGTAEYEQYF
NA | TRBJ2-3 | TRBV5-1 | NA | TGCGCCAGCAGCTTGGATGGGGAAGAGGCAGATACGCAGTATTTT | CASSLDGEEADTQYF
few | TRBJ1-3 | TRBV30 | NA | TGTGCCTGGAGTATAAACTCTGGAAACACCATATATTTT | CAWSINSGNTIYF
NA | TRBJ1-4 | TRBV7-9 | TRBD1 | TGTGCCAGCAGCTCAATGACAGGGGGGGATGAAAAACTGTTTTTT | CASSSMTGGDEKLFF
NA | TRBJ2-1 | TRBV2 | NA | TGTGCCAGCAACTCGTACAATGAGCAGTTCTTC | CASNSYNEQFF
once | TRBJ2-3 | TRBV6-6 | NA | TGTGCCAGCAGTTACAGAGATACGCAGTATTTT | CASSYRDTQYF
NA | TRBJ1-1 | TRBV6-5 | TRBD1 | TGTGCCAGCAGTTACCCGCCGGGACAGGGCGGCACTGAAGCTTTCTTT | CASSYPPGQGGTEAFF
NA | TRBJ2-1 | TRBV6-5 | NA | TGTGCCAGTACACGGACTTATCGGGACAATGAGCAGTTCTTC | CASTRTYRDNEQFF
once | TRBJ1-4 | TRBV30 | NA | TGTGCCTCGCTCCGAGGGGGGGGTAATGAAAAACTGTTTTTT | CASLRGGGNEKLFF
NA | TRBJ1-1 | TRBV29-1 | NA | TGCAGCGTTGACCCGGGCCGCGGGCTGGCTTTCTTT | CSVDPGRGLAFF
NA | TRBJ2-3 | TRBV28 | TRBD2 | TGTGCCAGCTTTGAATATAGCGGGAGTACAGATACGCAGTATTTT | CASFEYSGSTDTQYF
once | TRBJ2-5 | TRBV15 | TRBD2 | TGTGCCACCAGCAGAGATCATAGAGTGGGACTAGCGGGACTACAAGAGACCCAGTACTTC | CATSRDHRVGLAGLQETQYF
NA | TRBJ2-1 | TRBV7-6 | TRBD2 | TGTGCCAGCAGCTTAGGTGCTAGCGGGGTCTCCTACAATGAGCAGTTCTTC | CASSLGASGVSYNEQFF
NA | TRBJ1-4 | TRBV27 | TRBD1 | TGTGCCAGCAGCCGCCGGGACAGGGTTGAAAAACTGTTTTTT | CASSRRDRVEKLFF
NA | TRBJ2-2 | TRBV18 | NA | TGTGCCAGCTCACTTCAGGATTACACCGGGGAGCTGTTTTTT | CASSLQDYTGELFF
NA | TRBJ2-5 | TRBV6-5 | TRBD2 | TGTGCCAGCAGTCCCCTCTCGGGAGGGCCGAAGACCCAGTACTTC | CASSPLSGGPKTQYF
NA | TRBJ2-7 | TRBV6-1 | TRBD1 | TGTGCCAGCAACTTGGGACAGGGGCTTTACGAGCAGTACTTC | CASNLGQGLYEQYF
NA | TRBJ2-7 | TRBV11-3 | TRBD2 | TGTGCCAGCAGCTTAGAAGGGACTAGCGGGAGCTACGAGCAGTACTTC | CASSLEGTSGSYEQYF
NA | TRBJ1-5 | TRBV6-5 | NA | TGTGCCAGCAGACGCTACCTGAATCAGCCCCAGCATTTT | CASRRYLNQPQHF
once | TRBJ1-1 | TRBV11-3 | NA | TGTGCCAGCAGCCTGACCCCAGGGGTGAACACTGAAGCTTTCTTT | CASSLTPGVNTEAFF
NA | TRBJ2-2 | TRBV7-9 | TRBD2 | TGTGCCAGCAGCCCCAGAAGGACTAGTGACACCGGGGAGCTGTTTTTT | CASSPRRTSDTGELFF
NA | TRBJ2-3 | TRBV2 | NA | TGTGCCAGCAGTTCAGGGATGATGAACACAGATACGCAGTATTTT | CASSSGMMNTDTQYF
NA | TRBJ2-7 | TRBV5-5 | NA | TGTGCCAGCAGCTTGGTCAGCAGGGACCTCTTTCAGCAGTACTTC | CASSLVSRDLFQQYF
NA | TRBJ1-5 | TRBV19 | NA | TGTGCCAGTAGTATCAGAGGGGCGCGTCAGCCCCAGCATTTT | CASSIRGARQPQHF
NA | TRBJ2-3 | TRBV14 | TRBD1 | TGTGCCAGCAGCCAAGCTTTCGAGACAGGGGGTAGCGCAGATACGCAGTATTTT | CASSQAFETGGSADTQYF
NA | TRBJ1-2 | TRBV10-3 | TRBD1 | TGTGCCACCAAGGGCGGGACAGGGATTCAGCCGTGGGTCTTC | CATKGGTGIQPWVF
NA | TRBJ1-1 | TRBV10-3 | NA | TGTGCCATCAAAAAACAAGCCCTGAACACTGAAGCTTTCTTT | CAIKKQALNTEAFF
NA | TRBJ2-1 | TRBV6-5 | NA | TGTGCCAGCAGTACCGGTAGGCGCTACAATGAGCAGTTCTTC | CASSTGRRYNEQFF
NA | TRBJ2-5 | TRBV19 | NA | TGTGCCAGTAGTTCCCGGGGGAGTTTAGAGACCCAGTACTTC | CASSSRGSLETQYF
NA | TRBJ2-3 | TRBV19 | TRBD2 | TGTGCCAGTAGTACTCGTAGCGGGAGGTCTCCAGATACGCAGTATTTT | CASSTRSGRSPDTQYF
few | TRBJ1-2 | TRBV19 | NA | TGTGCCAGTAGTTCTGGACAGTTAGCTAACTATGGCTACACCTTC | CASSSGQLANYGYTF
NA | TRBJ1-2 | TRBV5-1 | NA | TGCGCCAGCAGCCCCCTAGAGGGAGGGGAGAGAGGCTACACCTTC | CASSPLEGGERGYTF
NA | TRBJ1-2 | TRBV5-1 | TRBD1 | TGCGCCAGCAGCTTGTCCCCGACAGGGGACTATGGCTACACCTTC | CASSLSPTGDYGYTF
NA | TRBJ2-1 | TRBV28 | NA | TGTGCCAGCAGTTTGGGGCCTCTCGGCAATGAGCAGTTCTTC | CASSLGPLGNEQFF
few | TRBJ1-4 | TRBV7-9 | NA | TGTGCCAGCAGCTCCACGGCCTTTAATGAAAAACTGTTTTTT | CASSSTAFNEKLFF
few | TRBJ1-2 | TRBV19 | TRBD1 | TGTGCCAGTAGCATTAAAGGGGACAGCGATTATGGCTACACCTTC | CASSIKGDSDYGYTF
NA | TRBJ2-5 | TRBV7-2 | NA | TGTGCCAGCAGCTTTGGGGGGGCACAAGAGACCCAGTACTTC | CASSFGGAQETQYF
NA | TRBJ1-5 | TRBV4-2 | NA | TGTGCCAGCAGTCCTAGACAAGGCGTGCCTTATAGCAATCAGCCCCAGCATTTT | CASSPRQGVPYSNQPQHF
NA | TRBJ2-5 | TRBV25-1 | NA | TGTGCCAGCAGTTCCGGGACAATAGAGACCCAGTACTTC | CASSSGTIETQYF
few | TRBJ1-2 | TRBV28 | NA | TGTGCCAGCAGTGCCTACTATGGCTACACCTTC | CASSAYYGYTF
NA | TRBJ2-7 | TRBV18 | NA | TGTGCCAGCTCTCCCAATAATCCAGGGAGTCGGTACGAGCAGTACTTC | CASSPNNPGSRYEQYF
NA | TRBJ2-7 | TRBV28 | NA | TGTGCCAGCAGTCCAGAAGGGTCGCCCCGTCGAGAGCAGTACTTC | CASSPEGSPRREQYF
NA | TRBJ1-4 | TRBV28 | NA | TGTGCCAGCAGTTTATGGGCACAGGGAGGTGAAAAACTGTTTTTT | CASSLWAQGGEKLFF
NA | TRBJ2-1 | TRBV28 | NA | TGTGCCAGCAGTTTGGGCACCAATGAGCAGTTCTTC | CASSLGTNEQFF